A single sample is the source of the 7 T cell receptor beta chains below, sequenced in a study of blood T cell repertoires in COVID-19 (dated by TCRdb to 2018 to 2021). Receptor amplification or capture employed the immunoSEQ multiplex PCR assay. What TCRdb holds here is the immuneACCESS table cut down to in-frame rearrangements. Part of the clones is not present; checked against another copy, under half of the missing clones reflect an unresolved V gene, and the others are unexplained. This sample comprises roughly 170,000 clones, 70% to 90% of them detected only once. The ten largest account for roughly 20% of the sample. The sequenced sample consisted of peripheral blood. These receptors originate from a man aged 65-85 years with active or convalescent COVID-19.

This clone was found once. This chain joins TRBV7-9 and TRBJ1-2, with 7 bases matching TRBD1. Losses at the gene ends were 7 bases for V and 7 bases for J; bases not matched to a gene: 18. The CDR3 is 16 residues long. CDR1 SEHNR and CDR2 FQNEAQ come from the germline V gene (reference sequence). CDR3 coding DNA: TGTGCCAGCACCTTCCCACCTGCGGGACAGACCCGTGGCTACACCTTC. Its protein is CASTFPPAGQTRGYTF. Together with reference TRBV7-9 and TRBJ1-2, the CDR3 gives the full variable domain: DTGVSQNPRHKITKRGQNVTFRCDPISEHNRLYWYRQTLGQGPEFLTYFQNEAQLEKSRLLSDRFSAERPKGSFSTLEIQRTEQGDSAMYLCASTFPPAGQTRGYTFGSGTRLTVV.

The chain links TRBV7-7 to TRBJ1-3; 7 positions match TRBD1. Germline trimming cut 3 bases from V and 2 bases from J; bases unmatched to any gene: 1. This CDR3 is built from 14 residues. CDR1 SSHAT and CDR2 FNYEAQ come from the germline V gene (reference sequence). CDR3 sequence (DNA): TGTGCCAGCAGCTTGGGGACAGCTGGAAACACCATATATTTT. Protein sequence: CASSLGTAGNTIYF.

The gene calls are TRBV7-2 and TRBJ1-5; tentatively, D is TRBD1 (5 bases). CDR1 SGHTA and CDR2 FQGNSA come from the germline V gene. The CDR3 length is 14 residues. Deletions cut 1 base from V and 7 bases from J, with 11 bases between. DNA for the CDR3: TGTGCCAGCAGCTTAGTGGGGCACGAGCAGCCCCAGCATTTT. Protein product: CASSLVGHEQPQHF.

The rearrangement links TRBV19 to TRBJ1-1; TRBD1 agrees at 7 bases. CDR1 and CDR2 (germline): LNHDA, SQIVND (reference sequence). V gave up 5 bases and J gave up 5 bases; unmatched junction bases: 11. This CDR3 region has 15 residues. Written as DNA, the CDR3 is TGTGCCAGTAGTCCACCCAGGGGGGCCGGGACTGAAGCTTTCTTT. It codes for CASSPPRGAGTEAFF.

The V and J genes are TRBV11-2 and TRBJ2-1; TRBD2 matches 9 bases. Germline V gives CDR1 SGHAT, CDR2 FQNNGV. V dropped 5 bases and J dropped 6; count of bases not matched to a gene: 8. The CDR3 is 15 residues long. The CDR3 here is CASSPLSGSRNEQFF. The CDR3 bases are TGTGCCAGCAGCCCCCTTAGCGGGAGTCGCAATGAGCAGTTCTTC.

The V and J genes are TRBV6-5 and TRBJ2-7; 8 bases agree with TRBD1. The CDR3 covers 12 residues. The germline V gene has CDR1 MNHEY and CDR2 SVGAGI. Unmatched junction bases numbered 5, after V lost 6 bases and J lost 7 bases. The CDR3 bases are TGTGCCAGCAGCAGGACAGGGTTTGAGCAGTACTTC. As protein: CASSRTGFEQYF.

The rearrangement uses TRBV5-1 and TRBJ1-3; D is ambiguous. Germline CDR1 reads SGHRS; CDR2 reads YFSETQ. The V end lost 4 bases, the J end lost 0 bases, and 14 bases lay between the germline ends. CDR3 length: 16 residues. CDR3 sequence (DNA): TGCGCCAGCAGCCCTTCCGCACAGAGCTCTGGAAACACCATATATTTT. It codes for CASSPSAQSSGNTIYF.